A selection of T cell receptor beta chains follows, all from one sample in a study of blood T cells in healthy people across ages. TCRdb reprocessed the 5' RACE reads with MiXCR, giving one entry per CDR3 protein. This sample has over a million distinct CDR3 sequences, with 40% to 45% found just once. The sequencing input was blood. The receptor set was obtained from a woman aged 60-75 years in good health. The conserved cysteine and the conserved F or W are not part of the CDR3 here.

>14|TRBV7-2
ASSIPNGRGHQPQH
>12|TRBV2
ASRPGPQDDTQY
>13|TRBV7-8
ASSWSDRGKYEQY
>12|TRBV2
ASSEQGVNSPLH
>13|TRBV29-1
SVEKKRTSTDTQY
>10|TRBV6-2/TRBV6-3
AAGSVFYGYT
>16|TRBV7-8
ASSLSLIRGRALETQY
>14|TRBV13
ASSPLTESAGETQY
>11|TRBV27
ATSRRGGTEAF
>11|TRBV7-2
ASTLRGTYEQY
>14|TRBV11-1
ASSPRRDSYTNEQF
>12|TRBV20-1
SAREGQANQPQH
>15|TRBV20-1
SAQERPSGRPTYEQY
>14|TRBV27
ASTSGLAGGPQEQY
>12|TRBV12-3/TRBV12-4
ASSETGGSPEAF
>15|TRBV7-9
ASSSPGGQVFNYGYT
>10|TRBV20-1
SANRVAEEQY
>11|TRBV20-1
SAPTTAVETQY
>14|TRBV28
ASSSPGGRALQTQY
>10|TRBV20-1
SAGGDREGYT
>12|TRBV7-2
ASSSPETSYEQY
>12|TRBV3-1
ASSQVIHTDTQY
>12|TRBV20-1
SASTGSSYNEQF
>15|TRBV20-1
SARGPGLAHPYNEQF
>12|TRBV14
ASSHHLADNEQF
>12|TRBV5-1
ASSLSQVPEKLF
>14|TRBV5-1
ASSFRTSGSADTQY